The sequence of this T cell receptor beta chain was determined in a study of human thymus T cells. Study conclusions and caveats: Thymic as well as blood repertoires seemed to favor certain V and J genes unevenly.

The protocol was immunoSEQ multiplex PCR, while the TCRdb copy is restricted to in-frame clones and leaves out a portion. The sample shows tens of thousands of clones, 94% of them seen only once. CDR1 MNHEY and CDR2 SMNVEV come from the germline V gene (reference sequence). V trimming: 6 bases; J trimming: 4 bases; junction bases outside the gene matches: 4. The CDR3 is 13 amino acids. Donors were healthy Finnish babies undergoing corrective operations for congenital heart defects. Regarding this clone: Its antigen remains unidentified.

The origin of this receptor is a boy in the first two years of life with a congenital heart defect but otherwise immunologically healthy. The sequenced material came from blood. This chain connects TRBV27 to TRBJ1-2; 8 nucleotides line up with TRBD1. The CDR3 DNA follows: TGTGCCAGCAGCTTGACAGGGGCCTATGGCTACACCTTC. Translation gives CASSLTGAYGYTF.